This T cell receptor beta chain was recorded in a study of metastatic and nonmetastatic thyroid tumors. Findings and limits, study-wide: For both blood and tumor, malignant thyroid tumors reportedly showed significantly higher TCR beta diversity than benign nodules did.

As regards this clone: What it recognizes is unknown.

All patients were untreated before thyroid surgery. Per the original methods: The authors used CDR3 differences across clinicopathological groups to build a distant-metastasis classifier for papillary thyroid cancer. MiXCR reprocessed the PCR reads for TCRdb. These V and J calls are TCRdb output, not the study's own analysis. This table has some 35,000 clones, 35% to 45% appearing once. Sequencing was done on a sample of tumor tissue. This TCR came from a female donor with papillary thyroid cancer or a benign thyroid nodule (not recorded which). Some clones in this sample may be carry-over from other donors' samples.

The CDR3 is CASRPKAGNTYEQYF. As DNA, the CDR3 is TGTGCCAGTAGGCCGAAGGCAGGGAATACGTACGAGCAGTACTTC. V gene TRBV19 combines with J gene TRBJ2-7; D possibly corresponds to TRBD1 (5 bases). This CDR3 region has 15 residues. Germline loops: CDR1 LNHDA, CDR2 SQIVND (reference sequence). Trimming shortened V by 6 bases and J by 4 bases, and 19 bases separated the two germline ends.